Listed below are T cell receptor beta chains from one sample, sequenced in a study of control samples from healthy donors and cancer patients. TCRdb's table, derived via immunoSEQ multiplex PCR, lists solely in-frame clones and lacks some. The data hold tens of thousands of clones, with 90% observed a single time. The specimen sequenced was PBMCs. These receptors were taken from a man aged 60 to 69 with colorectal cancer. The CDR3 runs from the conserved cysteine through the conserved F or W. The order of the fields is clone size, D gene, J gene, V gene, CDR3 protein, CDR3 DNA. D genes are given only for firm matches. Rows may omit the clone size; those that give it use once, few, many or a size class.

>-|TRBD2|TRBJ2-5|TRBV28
CASRLRTSGQETQYF
TGTGCCAGCCGCTTGAGGACTAGCGGACAAGAGACCCAGTACTTC
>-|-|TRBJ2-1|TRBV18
CASSPLGSSYNEQFF
TGTGCCAGCTCACCATTGGGGAGCTCCTACAATGAGCAGTTCTTC
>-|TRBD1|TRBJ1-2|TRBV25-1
CASGDRGYGYTF
TGTGCCAGCGGGGACAGGGGGTACGGCTACACCTTC
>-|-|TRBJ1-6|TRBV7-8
CASSSRTTDNSPLHF
TGTGCCAGCAGCTCACGGACAACGGATAATTCACCCCTCCACTTT
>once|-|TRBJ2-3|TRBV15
CATSSSRGADTQYF
TGTGCCACCAGCAGTTCCAGGGGGGCAGATACGCAGTATTTT
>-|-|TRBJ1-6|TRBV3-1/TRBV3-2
CASSAGDPYNSPLHF
TGTGCCAGCAGCGCGGGGGATCCCTATAATTCACCCCTCCACTTT
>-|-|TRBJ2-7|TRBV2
CASTSTGRDYEQYF
TGTGCCAGCACTTCGACAGGCCGGGACTACGAGCAGTACTTC
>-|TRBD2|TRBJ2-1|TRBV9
CASSPRAGTSGDNEQFF
TGTGCCAGCAGTCCCCGCGCCGGGACTAGCGGGGATAATGAGCAGTTCTTC
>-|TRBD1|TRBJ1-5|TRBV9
CASSTTGGGNQPQHF
TGTGCCAGCAGCACAACAGGGGGAGGCAATCAGCCCCAGCATTTT
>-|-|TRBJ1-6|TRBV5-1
CASSLQDGENSPLHF
TGCGCCAGCAGCCTACAGGACGGGGAGAATTCACCCCTCCACTTT
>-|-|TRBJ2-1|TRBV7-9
CASSLAGHGMGYNEQFF
TGTGCCAGCAGCTTAGCGGGACATGGAATGGGGTACAATGAGCAGTTCTTC
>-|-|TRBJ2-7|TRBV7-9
CASSLGGGYEQYF
TGTGCCAGCAGCTTAGGGGGCGGTTACGAGCAGTACTTC
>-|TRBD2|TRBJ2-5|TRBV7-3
CASSFSSGGETQYF
TGTGCCAGCAGCTTCAGTTCCGGGGGGGAGACCCAGTACTTC
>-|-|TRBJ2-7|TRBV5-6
CASSPTGTSTREQYF
TGTGCCAGCAGCCCAACCGGGACTTCTACGCGGGAGCAGTACTTC
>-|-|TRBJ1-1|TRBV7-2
CASSLGLGVNTEAFF
TGTGCCAGCAGCTTAGGGCTTGGGGTGAACACTGAAGCTTTCTTT
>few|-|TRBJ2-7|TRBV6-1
CASSEALGSPYF
TGTGCCAGCAGTGAAGCGCTCGGGTCCCCGTACTTC
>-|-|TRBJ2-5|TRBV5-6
CASSPVAGRETQYF
TGTGCCAGCAGTCCGGTAGCAGGAAGGGAGACCCAGTACTTC
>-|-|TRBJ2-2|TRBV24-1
CATSDAGELFF
TGTGCCACCAGTGACGCCGGGGAGCTGTTTTTT
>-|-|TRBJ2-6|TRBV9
CASSVTHRVSGANVLTF
TGTGCCAGCAGCGTAACTCACAGGGTCTCTGGGGCCAACGTCCTGACTTTC
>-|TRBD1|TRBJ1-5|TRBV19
CASSPGGGGNQPQHF
TGTGCCAGTAGCCCAGGAGGGGGCGGCAATCAGCCCCAGCATTTT
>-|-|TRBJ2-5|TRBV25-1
CASRTGGTQYF
TGTGCCAGCAGAACAGGTGGGACCCAGTACTTC
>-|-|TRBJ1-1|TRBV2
CASSGRRLSTEAFF
TGTGCCAGCAGTGGGAGGAGGTTGAGCACTGAAGCTTTCTTT
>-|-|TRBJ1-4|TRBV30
CAWSSGDRTNEKLFF
TGTGCCTGGAGTTCCGGGGATCGGACTAATGAAAAACTGTTTTTT
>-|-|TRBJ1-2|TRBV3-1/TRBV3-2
CASSRLQGDGYTF
TGTGCCAGCAGCCGCCTACAGGGAGATGGCTACACCTTC
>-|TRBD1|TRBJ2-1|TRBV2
CASIRQGDNEQFF
TGTGCCAGCATCAGACAGGGAGACAATGAGCAGTTCTTC
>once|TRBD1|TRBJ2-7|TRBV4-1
CASSQDLTGKLYEQYF
TGCGCCAGCAGCCAAGATTTGACAGGGAAACTTTACGAGCAGTACTTC
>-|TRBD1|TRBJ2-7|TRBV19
CASSDRGLYEQYF
TGTGCCAGTAGCGACAGGGGGCTCTACGAGCAGTACTTC
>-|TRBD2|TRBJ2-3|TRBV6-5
CASSSSGGTDTQYF
TGTGCCAGCTCCTCAAGCGGGGGCACAGATACGCAGTATTTT
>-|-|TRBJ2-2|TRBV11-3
CASSLWGYTGELFF
TGTGCCAGCAGCTTATGGGGCTACACCGGGGAGCTGTTTTTT
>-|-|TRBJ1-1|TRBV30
CAWSVQDGTEAFF
TGTGCCTGGAGTGTGCAGGACGGGACTGAAGCTTTCTTT
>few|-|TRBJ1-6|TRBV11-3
CASSLAFSGSPLHF
TGTGCCAGCAGCTTGGCCTTCAGTGGTTCACCCCTCCACTTT
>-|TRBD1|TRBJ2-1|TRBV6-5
CASSYLGQGVEQFF
TGTGCCAGCAGTTACTTGGGACAGGGCGTGGAGCAGTTCTTC
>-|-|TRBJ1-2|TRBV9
CASSYQGAGAGGYTF
TGTGCCAGCAGCTACCAAGGCGCGGGGGCGGGTGGCTACACCTTC
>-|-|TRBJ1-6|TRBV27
CASSPTGARDSPLHF
TGTGCCAGCAGTCCCACCGGGGCCCGGGATTCACCCCTCCACTTT
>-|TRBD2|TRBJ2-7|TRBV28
CASSPGTSGPLKNF
TGTGCCAGCAGTCCTGGGACTAGCGGCCCCCTAAAGAACTTC
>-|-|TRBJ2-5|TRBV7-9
CASSLGQGGTQYF
TGTGCCAGCAGCTTAGGCCAGGGAGGGACCCAGTACTTC
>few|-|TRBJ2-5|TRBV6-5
CASSYSSWGRETQYF
TGTGCCAGCAGTTACTCGTCGTGGGGCCGGGAGACCCAGTACTTC
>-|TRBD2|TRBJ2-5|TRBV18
CASSPTSLAVQETQYF
TGTGCCAGCTCGCCTACTTCACTAGCGGTGCAAGAGACCCAGTACTTC
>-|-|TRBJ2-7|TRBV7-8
CASSLELRFRQSYEQYF
TGTGCCAGCAGCTTAGAACTGAGGTTCCGACAGTCCTACGAGCAGTACTTC
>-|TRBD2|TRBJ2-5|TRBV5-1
CASSRTSGGAGETQYF
TGCGCCAGCAGCCGGACTAGCGGGGGGGCCGGAGAGACCCAGTACTTC
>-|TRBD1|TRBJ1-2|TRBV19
CASRDSNYGYTF
TGTGCCAGCCGGGACAGCAACTATGGCTACACCTTC
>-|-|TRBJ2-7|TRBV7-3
CASSPREGLSYEQYF
TGTGCCAGCAGCCCACGAGAGGGGCTATCCTACGAGCAGTACTTC
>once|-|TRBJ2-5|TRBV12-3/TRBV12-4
CASSFGQTTQYF
TGTGCCAGCAGTTTTGGTCAGACGACCCAGTACTTC
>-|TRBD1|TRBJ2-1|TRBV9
CASSVVWTGGFNEQFF
TGTGCCAGCAGCGTAGTCTGGACAGGGGGCTTCAATGAGCAGTTCTTC